Listed below are T cell receptor beta chains from one sample, sequenced in a study of T cells in Graves' hyperthyroidism and ophthalmopathy. TCRdb passed the multiplex PCR reads through MiXCR, listing each CDR3 protein once. This sample has approximately 620,000 distinct CDR3 sequences; roughly 16% occur once, and the top ten carry approximately 3.5%. The sequenced sample was blood. The receptors were sampled from a woman aged 40-49 years with Graves' ophthalmopathy. Both conserved end residues are part of each CDR3. A D gene is named only where the DNA matches it firmly. Rows give clone size only sometimes, using once, few, many, or a class for an expanded clone.

j_call: TRBJ2-1; v_call: TRBV5-1; clone_size: many; d_call: .; cdr3_nt: TGTGCCAGCAGCTTAGGAAGTTCCTACAATGAGCAGTTCTTC; cdr3_aa: CASSLGSSYNEQFF
j_call: TRBJ1-1; v_call: TRBV30; clone_size: many; d_call: .; cdr3_nt: TGTGCCTGGAGTGTACGGGGGGGAACTGGCATTGAAGCTTTCTTT; cdr3_aa: CAWSVRGGTGIEAFF
j_call: TRBJ2-3; v_call: TRBV18; clone_size: many; d_call: .; cdr3_nt: TGTGCCAGCTCACAGACGGTTGGCACAGATACGCAGTATTTT; cdr3_aa: CASSQTVGTDTQYF
j_call: TRBJ1-4; v_call: TRBV20-1; clone_size: few; d_call: .; cdr3_nt: TGCAGTGGTCCCCTTAATGAAAAACTGTTTTTT; cdr3_aa: CSGPLNEKLFF
j_call: TRBJ2-7; v_call: TRBV18; clone_size: .; d_call: .; cdr3_nt: TGTGCCAGCTCACCAGGGCGGACAGACTACGAGCAGTACTTC; cdr3_aa: CASSPGRTDYEQYF
j_call: TRBJ1-2; v_call: TRBV6-2/TRBV6-3; clone_size: many; d_call: .; cdr3_nt: TGTGCCAGCAGTTACGATCAGCGGAGCTATGGCTACACCTTC; cdr3_aa: CASSYDQRSYGYTF
j_call: TRBJ1-1; v_call: TRBV5-8; clone_size: few; d_call: .; cdr3_nt: TGTGCCAGCAGCCCCTGGGGCAGCAACACTGAAGCTTTCTTT; cdr3_aa: CASSPWGSNTEAFF
j_call: TRBJ1-2; v_call: TRBV4-2; clone_size: many; d_call: .; cdr3_nt: TGTGCCAGCAGCCAAGGACAGGCTAACTATGGCTACACCTTC; cdr3_aa: CASSQGQANYGYTF
j_call: TRBJ2-3; v_call: TRBV20-1; clone_size: many; d_call: TRBD2; cdr3_nt: TGCAGTGCTACTTTAGCGGGGGGGATTCGCACGCAGTATTTT; cdr3_aa: CSATLAGGIRTQYF
j_call: TRBJ2-1; v_call: TRBV11-2; clone_size: many; d_call: TRBD1; cdr3_nt: TGTGCCAGCAAGCTAACCCGGGACAGTGTCAGCAATGAGCAGTTCTTC; cdr3_aa: CASKLTRDSVSNEQFF
j_call: TRBJ1-1; v_call: TRBV25-1; clone_size: .; d_call: .; cdr3_nt: TGTGCCAGCAGTGAATTTAGGCAGGGGAACACTGAAGCTTTCTTT; cdr3_aa: CASSEFRQGNTEAFF
j_call: TRBJ2-7; v_call: TRBV2; clone_size: many; d_call: .; cdr3_nt: TGTGCCAGCAGTAACCCCGGGACATCCTTCTACGAGCAGTACTTC; cdr3_aa: CASSNPGTSFYEQYF
j_call: TRBJ2-1; v_call: TRBV5-1; clone_size: many; d_call: .; cdr3_nt: TGCGCCAGCAGCTTGGCAGTCCACAATGAGCAGTTCTTC; cdr3_aa: CASSLAVHNEQFF
j_call: TRBJ2-3; v_call: TRBV24-1; clone_size: many; d_call: TRBD2; cdr3_nt: TGTGCCACCAGTGATTTGCGGTCGGGAGGGCTCACAGATACGCAGTATTTT; cdr3_aa: CATSDLRSGGLTDTQYF
j_call: TRBJ2-2; v_call: TRBV7-9; clone_size: many; d_call: TRBD1; cdr3_nt: TGTGCCAGCAGCTTAACCTGGGCGCCGGGACAGGGAAGCACCGGGGAGCTGTTTTTT; cdr3_aa: CASSLTWAPGQGSTGELFF
j_call: TRBJ2-5; v_call: TRBV20-1; clone_size: many; d_call: .; cdr3_nt: TGCAGTGCTAGAGTCAATGGGACCCAGTACTTC; cdr3_aa: CSARVNGTQYF
j_call: TRBJ2-7; v_call: TRBV27; clone_size: .; d_call: TRBD2; cdr3_nt: TGTGCCAGCAGTTTAGGTACTAGCGGGATCCACGAGCAGTACTTC; cdr3_aa: CASSLGTSGIHEQYF
j_call: TRBJ2-7; v_call: TRBV7-9; clone_size: many; d_call: .; cdr3_nt: TGTGCCAGCAGCCCCGGGGCGGCAGGGGTCTACGAGCAGTACTTC; cdr3_aa: CASSPGAAGVYEQYF
j_call: TRBJ2-7; v_call: TRBV27; clone_size: many; d_call: TRBD2; cdr3_nt: TGTGCCAGTCGCCCCATAGCGGGTGGGTCCTACGAGCAGTACTTC; cdr3_aa: CASRPIAGGSYEQYF
j_call: TRBJ2-3; v_call: TRBV20-1; clone_size: many; d_call: TRBD2; cdr3_nt: TGCAGTGCTAGAGGGACTAGCGGGCACACAGATACGCAGTATTTT; cdr3_aa: CSARGTSGHTDTQYF
j_call: TRBJ2-1; v_call: TRBV5-1; clone_size: many; d_call: .; cdr3_nt: TGCGCCAGCAGCCTGGGGTATCTCTACAATGAGCAGTTCTTC; cdr3_aa: CASSLGYLYNEQFF
j_call: TRBJ1-4; v_call: TRBV5-1; clone_size: many; d_call: .; cdr3_nt: TGCGCCAGCAGCACCGGGACACATAATAATGAAAAACTGTTTTTT; cdr3_aa: CASSTGTHNNEKLFF
j_call: TRBJ1-4; v_call: TRBV19; clone_size: .; d_call: .; cdr3_nt: TGTGCCAGTAGTATACCCATAGGGGATGCAACTAATGAAAAACTGTTTTTT; cdr3_aa: CASSIPIGDATNEKLFF
j_call: TRBJ2-3; v_call: TRBV6-1; clone_size: few; d_call: TRBD2; cdr3_nt: TGTGCCAGCAGTGAAGCCCTGCTAGCGGGGGGCACAGATACGCAGTATTTT; cdr3_aa: CASSEALLAGGTDTQYF
j_call: TRBJ2-5; v_call: TRBV10-3; clone_size: many; d_call: .; cdr3_nt: TGTGCCATCAATGAGCGTGGGGCAGAGACCCAGTACTTC; cdr3_aa: CAINERGAETQYF
j_call: TRBJ2-5; v_call: TRBV10-1; clone_size: few; d_call: TRBD1; cdr3_nt: TGCGCCAGCAGCCGGACAGGGGCAGCGGAGACCCAGTACTTC; cdr3_aa: CASSRTGAAETQYF
j_call: TRBJ1-1; v_call: TRBV7-9; clone_size: many; d_call: .; cdr3_nt: TGTGCCAGCAGCTTCTCGTTTACTGAAGCTTTCTTT; cdr3_aa: CASSFSFTEAFF
j_call: TRBJ2-7; v_call: TRBV10-2; clone_size: few; d_call: .; cdr3_nt: TGCGCCAGCAGGGACTCACAAGGGTCATACGAGCAGTACTTC; cdr3_aa: CASRDSQGSYEQYF
j_call: TRBJ2-5; v_call: TRBV2; clone_size: many; d_call: TRBD1; cdr3_nt: TGTGCCAGCAGCCCGCAAGGGACAGGGGCAGAGACCCAGTACTTC; cdr3_aa: CASSPQGTGAETQYF
j_call: TRBJ1-6; v_call: TRBV7-8; clone_size: many; d_call: .; cdr3_nt: TGTGCCAGCAGCTTAGTGGTGGATGGTAATTCACCCCTCCACTTT; cdr3_aa: CASSLVVDGNSPLHF
j_call: TRBJ2-2; v_call: TRBV6-5; clone_size: .; d_call: TRBD1; cdr3_nt: TGTGCCAGCAGTTCTGACAGGGAGCTGGCCGGGGAGCTGTTTTTT; cdr3_aa: CASSSDRELAGELFF
j_call: TRBJ1-2; v_call: TRBV2; clone_size: .; d_call: TRBD1; cdr3_nt: TGTGCCAGCATCCCGGGACAGACTACTAACTATGGCTACACCTTC; cdr3_aa: CASIPGQTTNYGYTF
j_call: TRBJ1-1; v_call: TRBV28; clone_size: many; d_call: TRBD1; cdr3_nt: TGTGCCAGCAGTTTTTCAGGGGGCGCGAACACTGAAGCTTTCTTT; cdr3_aa: CASSFSGGANTEAFF
j_call: TRBJ2-3; v_call: TRBV30; clone_size: .; d_call: .; cdr3_nt: TGTGCCTGGAGTCCTACTGGGGATACGCAGTATTTT; cdr3_aa: CAWSPTGDTQYF
j_call: TRBJ1-6; v_call: TRBV11-3; clone_size: .; d_call: .; cdr3_nt: TGTGACAGGGTGGATTCACCCCTCCACTTT; cdr3_aa: CDRVDSPLHF
j_call: TRBJ2-1; v_call: TRBV12-3/TRBV12-4; clone_size: .; d_call: TRBD1; cdr3_nt: TGTGCCAGCAGTTGGGGACAGGGGGCGAGAGAGCAGTTCTTC; cdr3_aa: CASSWGQGAREQFF
j_call: TRBJ2-2; v_call: TRBV30; clone_size: few; d_call: .; cdr3_nt: TGTGCCTGGAGTGTGCCCGACCGCTACGGGGAGCTGTTTTTT; cdr3_aa: CAWSVPDRYGELFF
j_call: TRBJ2-1; v_call: TRBV6-4; clone_size: few; d_call: TRBD1; cdr3_nt: TGTGCCAGCAGTGACCAACAGGGGGATGAGCAGTTCTTC; cdr3_aa: CASSDQQGDEQFF
j_call: TRBJ2-3; v_call: TRBV2; clone_size: few; d_call: .; cdr3_nt: TGTGCCAGCAGGCCAAAACTTAACACAGATACGCAGTATTTT; cdr3_aa: CASRPKLNTDTQYF
j_call: TRBJ1-1; v_call: TRBV11-2; clone_size: many; d_call: TRBD1; cdr3_nt: TGTGCCAGCAGCTTCTTTGGGACAGGGAATACTGAAGCTTTCTTT; cdr3_aa: CASSFFGTGNTEAFF
j_call: TRBJ1-2; v_call: TRBV5-1; clone_size: .; d_call: .; cdr3_nt: TGCGCCAGCAGCCTCCTCCTAGGGGGGTATGGCTACACCTTC; cdr3_aa: CASSLLLGGYGYTF
j_call: TRBJ1-2; v_call: TRBV7-2; clone_size: many; d_call: .; cdr3_nt: TGTGCCAGCAGCTTAGCAGGGTATCAGGGCTACACCTTC; cdr3_aa: CASSLAGYQGYTF
j_call: TRBJ2-7; v_call: TRBV20-1; clone_size: .; d_call: TRBD2; cdr3_nt: TGCAGTGCTAGTTTCCTCGGGGTAGCGGGAGGGTCAGAGCAGTACTTC; cdr3_aa: CSASFLGVAGGSEQYF
j_call: TRBJ2-3; v_call: TRBV28; clone_size: many; d_call: TRBD2; cdr3_nt: TGTGCCAGCAGTGCGGGGGGGCTGAGCCCAGATACGCAGTATTTT; cdr3_aa: CASSAGGLSPDTQYF
j_call: TRBJ2-7; v_call: TRBV28; clone_size: many; d_call: TRBD2; cdr3_nt: TGTGCCAGCAGACGCAGCGGGGGGAGATCCTACGAGCAGTACTTC; cdr3_aa: CASRRSGGRSYEQYF
j_call: TRBJ2-1; v_call: TRBV3-1; clone_size: many; d_call: TRBD2; cdr3_nt: TGTGCCAGCAGCCAGGGACCGAGCGGGAGTTATGAGCAGTTCTTC; cdr3_aa: CASSQGPSGSYEQFF
j_call: TRBJ2-1; v_call: TRBV20-1; clone_size: few; d_call: TRBD2; cdr3_nt: TGCAGTGCTTCGGGACTAGCGGGAGGCAATGAGCAGTTCTTC; cdr3_aa: CSASGLAGGNEQFF
j_call: TRBJ2-7; v_call: TRBV6-1; clone_size: .; d_call: .; cdr3_nt: TGTGCCAGCAGTCCGGATGGGAACGAGCAGTACTTC; cdr3_aa: CASSPDGNEQYF
j_call: TRBJ2-2; v_call: TRBV4-1; clone_size: .; d_call: .; cdr3_nt: TGCGCCAGCAGCCACCAAATCGGGGAGCTGTTTTTT; cdr3_aa: CASSHQIGELFF
j_call: TRBJ2-3; v_call: TRBV19; clone_size: few; d_call: .; cdr3_nt: TGTGCCAGTAGTATATGGACGGCTAGCACAGATACGCAGTATTTT; cdr3_aa: CASSIWTASTDTQYF
j_call: TRBJ2-3; v_call: TRBV2; clone_size: .; d_call: TRBD1; cdr3_nt: TGTGCCAACAAACACGGGACAGGGGGCAGGACAGATACGCAGTATTTT; cdr3_aa: CANKHGTGGRTDTQYF
j_call: TRBJ2-1; v_call: TRBV7-9; clone_size: .; d_call: TRBD2; cdr3_nt: TGTGCCAGCAGCTCCTCAGGTTGGGCGGGGGGGTATGAGCAGTTCTTC; cdr3_aa: CASSSSGWAGGYEQFF
j_call: TRBJ2-3; v_call: TRBV7-9; clone_size: .; d_call: TRBD1; cdr3_nt: TGTGCCACAGGACAGGGATCCACAGATACGCAGTATTTT; cdr3_aa: CATGQGSTDTQYF